These 11 T cell receptor beta chains originate from one sample sequenced in a study of T cell repertoires in cytomegalovirus infection. In TCRdb, the reads were re-called with MiXCR into one record per CDR3 protein. The profile covers about 600,000 distinct CDR3 sequences, with roughly 24% appearing a single time and roughly 8% taken by the ten largest. Sequencing used CD8+ T cells from PBMCs. The receptor set was obtained from a human donor in good health (CMV status not recorded). Some clones in this sample may be carry-over from other donors' samples.

The J gene is TRBJ2-5, the V gene TRBV7-2; D is unclear. CDR1 is SGHTA, CDR2 FQGNSA, per germline. The germline V and J ends were trimmed by 2 bases and 4 bases, with 8 bases remaining between them. This CDR3 comprises 13 residues. CDR3 sequence (DNA): TGTGCCAGCAGCTTAAACACGGTAGAGACCCAGTACTTC. This gives the protein CASSLNTVETQYF.

This clonotype was found many times. The chain has TRBV10-3 and TRBJ1-2; D is unclear. The CDR3 has 11 amino acids. Looked up from germline, CDR1 is ENHRY and CDR2 is SYGVKD. Trimming cost V 9 bases and J 8 bases, with 13 bases left between them. The CDR3 nucleotides are TGTGCCATTCGGGGTTACGAGGGCTACACCTTC. Amino acids: CAIRGYEGYTF.

This chain joins TRBV3-1 and TRBJ2-1; possibly TRBD2 for D (7 bases). Germline V CDR1 and CDR2: LGHDT, YNNKEL (reference sequence). The CDR3 length is 17 residues. V dropped 3 bases and J dropped 2 bases, with 17 bases sitting between them. The CDR3 coding sequence is TGTGCCAGCAGCCACCCCCTTGGGGGGGCGGCCTACAATGAGCAGTTCTTC. Protein: CASSHPLGGAAYNEQFF.

This clonotype was picked up a small number of times. The rearrangement links TRBV28 to TRBJ1-2; the D is unclear. The CDR3 has 11 residues. Trimming left V 6 bases short and J 8 bases short, with 10 bases between. In germline, CDR1 is MDHEN, CDR2 SYDVKM. The CDR3 region is CASSMVGGYTF. Written as DNA, the CDR3 is TGTGCCAGCAGCATGGTAGGCGGCTACACCTTC.

This clonotype was observed a single time. The chain couples TRBV6-2 or TRBV6-3 to TRBJ1-2, with unresolved D. The germline gives CDR1 MNHEY, CDR2 SVGEGT. The CDR3 is made up of 14 amino acids. Trimming removed 4 bases at V and 4 bases at J, with 13 bases between. The CDR3 is CASSWSDIAYGYTF. The DNA of the CDR3 is TGTGCCAGCAGTTGGTCGGATATCGCCTATGGCTACACCTTC.

The chain joins TRBV6-2 or TRBV6-3 to TRBJ1-5; D unresolved. The CDR3 is 14 amino acids. V dropped 4 bases and J dropped 4 bases, with 11 bases sitting between them. CDR1 is MNHEY and CDR2 is SVGEGT in the germline V gene. For the CDR3, the DNA is TGTGCCAGCAGTTGGATTACATCAAATCAGCCCCAGCATTTT. Translated: CASSWITSNQPQHF.

This rearrangement joins TRBV7-9 to TRBJ2-3, with a tentative D call TRBD1 (5 bases). Trimming cost V 1 base and J 0 bases, with 11 bases left between them. In germline, CDR1 is SEHNR, CDR2 FQNEAQ (reference sequence). CDR3 length: 16 amino acids. The CDR3 nucleotides read TGTGCCAGCAGCTTAGTGGACACCTGGAGCACAGATACGCAGTATTTT. It is translated as CASSLVDTWSTDTQYF.

This clonotype occurred a few times. The chain combines TRBV7-9 with TRBJ2-1; 10 nucleotides match TRBD1. In germline, CDR1 is SEHNR, CDR2 FQNEAQ (reference sequence). The CDR3 spans 15 residues. Trimming removed 4 bases from V and 8 bases from J; junction bases left unmatched: 8. CDR3: CASSSRTGGRYEQFF. DNA of the CDR3: TGTGCCAGCAGCTCCAGGACAGGGGGACGGTATGAGCAGTTCTTC.

The rearrangement uses TRBV6-5 and TRBJ2-5; 7 bases are shared with TRBD2. J lost 1 base, V lost 10 bases, and 3 bases had no gene match. Germline-derived CDR1 and CDR2 are MNHEY and SVGAGI. This CDR3 spans 12 amino acids. CDR3: CATWGGQETQYF. CDR3 sequence (DNA): TGTGCCACGTGGGGGGGCCAAGAGACCCAGTACTTC.

The genes are TRBV19 and TRBJ2-1, with 7 bases identical to TRBD1. This CDR3 region has 16 residues. Per germline, CDR1 LNHDA and CDR2 SQIVND (reference sequence). V gave up 0 bases and J gave up 7 bases; unmatched junction bases: 9. In nucleotides, the CDR3 is TGTGCCAGTAGTATAGATAGGGAGACAGGGCAAAATGAGCAGTTCTTC. This encodes CASSIDRETGQNEQFF.

This clonotype was seen only a few times. The chain is built from TRBV28 and TRBJ2-7; a weak D match, TRBD1 (6 bases). The V end was cut by 3 bases, the J end by 0 bases, with 15 bases between. The CDR3 runs 16 residues. The germline CDR1 and CDR2 sequences are MDHEN and SYDVKM. CDR3 sequence (DNA): TGTGCCAGCAGTTTGAGGGGGTCGGGGCTCTCCTACGAGCAGTACGTC. This sequence encodes CASSLRGSGLSYEQYV.